The 12 T cell receptor beta chains in this list originate from one sample, sequenced in a study of blood T cell repertoires in COVID-19. Libraries were prepared by immunoSEQ multiplex PCR; TCRdb keeps only in-frame clonotypes and omits some of them. The sample records over 95,000 clones, approximately 85% being singletons. Sequencing was carried out using peripheral blood. The receptors derive from a man between 40 and 49 years old with acute or convalescent COVID-19.

V is TRBV5-6 and J is TRBJ1-2, with no clear D. The CDR3 sequence is 13 residues long. V was trimmed by 6 bases and J by 1 base, leaving 10 bases between them. Germline lookup yields CDR1 SGHDT and CDR2 YYEEEE. CDR3 sequence reads: CASKWADNYGYTF. The CDR3 nucleotides are TGTGCCAGCAAGTGGGCCGATAACTATGGCTACACCTTC.

This chain links TRBV7-9 with TRBJ2-1; no clear D gene. Germline CDR1 reads SEHNR; CDR2 reads FQNEAQ (reference sequence). This CDR3 has 14 residues. The ends were cut back, 5 bases at V and 8 bases at J, with 16 bases in the middle. The DNA of the CDR3 is TGTGCCAGCAGCCCCCCTCCCAGGCAGGATGAGCAGTTCTTC. Translated: CASSPPPRQDEQFF. The entire variable domain, with the rest obtained from reference TRBV7-9 and TRBJ2-1, is as follows: DTGVSQNPRHKITKRGQNVTFRCDPISEHNRLYWYRQTLGQGPEFLTYFQNEAQLEKSRLLSDRFSAERPKGSFSTLEIQRTEQGDSAMYLCASSPPPRQDEQFFGPGTRLTVL.

The V call is TRBV19, the J call TRBJ2-5, with 9 bases aligning to TRBD1. The germline CDR1 and CDR2 sequences are LNHDA and SQIVND (reference sequence). CDR3 size: 16 residues. V lost 2 bases, J lost 3 bases, and 7 bases stayed unmatched. The CDR3 nucleotides are TGTGCCAGTAGTATACTTTTGGACAGGGGAAAAGAGACCCAGTACTTC. It codes for CASSILLDRGKETQYF.

The chain links TRBV7-2 to TRBJ1-3; 7 bases are a match to TRBD1. V trimming: 3 bases; J trimming: 3 bases; junction bases outside the gene matches: 8. The CDR3 has 16 amino acids. Germline lookup yields CDR1 SGHTA and CDR2 FQGNSA. The CDR3 nucleotides are TGTGCCAGCAGCTTCGGACCTACAGGGGTTGGAAACACCATATATTTT. Amino acids: CASSFGPTGVGNTIYF.

The chain carries TRBV14 and TRBJ2-1; 12 positions agree with TRBD2. CDR1 is SGHDN, CDR2 FVKESK, per germline. J gave up 9 bases and V 4 bases, and 4 bases lay outside the gene matches. The CDR3 loop spans 14 amino acids. The CDR3 loop reads CASSRTSGVTEQFF. In nucleotides, the CDR3 is TGTGCCAGCAGCCGGACTAGCGGGGTTACTGAGCAGTTCTTC.

The V and J genes are TRBV5-1 and TRBJ2-5, with D tentatively TRBD1 (5 bases). The CDR3 runs to 14 residues. V was trimmed by 0 bases and J by 5 bases, leaving 11 bases between them. CDR1 is SGHRS, CDR2 YFSETQ, per germline. DNA of the CDR3: TGCGCCAGCAGCTTGGTGCCAGGGCGGGAGACCCAGTACTTC. Its translation: CASSLVPGRETQYF. Using reference TRBV5-1 and TRBJ2-5 for the parts outside the CDR3, the full variable domain is KAGVTQTPRYLIKTRGQQVTLSCSPISGHRSVSWYQQTPGQGLQFLFEYFSETQRNKGNFPGRFSGRQFSNSRSEMNVSTLELGDSALYLCASSLVPGRETQYFGPGTRLLVL.

The chain joins TRBV11-2 to TRBJ2-5; 9 positions match TRBD1. Per germline, CDR1 SGHAT and CDR2 FQNNGV. The CDR3 spans 16 residues. V was clipped by 5 bases and J by 4 bases; unmatched bases: 11. DNA for the CDR3: TGTGCCAGCAGCCCATCTCCTAAGACAGGGGGAGAGACCCAGTACTTC. Translation gives CASSPSPKTGGETQYF.

The chain has TRBV7-2 and TRBJ2-2, with D perhaps TRBD2 (5 bases). CDR3 length: 18 residues. Per germline, CDR1 SGHTA and CDR2 FQGNSA. Trimming shortened V by 2 bases and J by 1 base, and 17 bases separated the two germline ends. CDR3 sequence reads: CASSLQPPGVMNTGELFF. In DNA form, the CDR3 reads TGTGCCAGCAGCTTACAGCCGCCCGGGGTTATGAACACCGGGGAGCTGTTTTTT.

The V gene is TRBV5-1, the J gene TRBJ2-2, with 7 bases that match TRBD1. Germline V gene data show CDR1 as SGHRS and CDR2 as YFSETQ. The CDR3 is 16 amino acids. The ends lost 0 bases at V and 1 base at J; junction bases unmatched: 3. The CDR3: CASSLGQGVNTGELFF. CDR3 nucleotide sequence: TGCGCCAGCAGCTTGGGACAGGGAGTGAACACCGGGGAGCTGTTTTTT.

Here the CDR3 reads CASSQELPGTGLAEAFF. As DNA, the CDR3 is TGTGCCAGCAGCCAAGAGCTCCCCGGGACAGGGCTGGCTGAAGCTTTCTTT. J is TRBJ1-1 and V is TRBV14; 9 positions match TRBD1. Germline CDR1 reads SGHDN; CDR2 reads FVKESK. The CDR3 spans 17 residues. Trimming took 0 bases from V and 6 from J; bases not matched to a gene: 11.

This chain connects TRBV11-2 to TRBJ2-2, with TRBD1 matching over 10 bases. V lost 6 bases to trimming and J lost 5 bases; unmatched junction nucleotides: 6. The CDR3 length is 15 residues. Germline V CDR1 and CDR2: SGHAT, FQNNGV. CDR3 coding DNA: TGTGCCAGCAGATTGCCGGGACAGGGGACCGGGGAGCTGTTTTTT. This codes for CASRLPGQGTGELFF.

The chain recombines TRBV6-1 with TRBJ2-3; the match to TRBD2 covers 7 bases. The CDR3 is 16 amino acids. Looked up from germline, CDR1 is MNHNS and CDR2 is SASEGT. V lost 0 bases, J lost 4 bases, and 7 bases stayed unmatched. The CDR3 bases are TGTGCCAGCAGTGAAGCTGGACTAGTTCTTGCAGATACGCAGTATTTT. It yields the protein CASSEAGLVLADTQYF.